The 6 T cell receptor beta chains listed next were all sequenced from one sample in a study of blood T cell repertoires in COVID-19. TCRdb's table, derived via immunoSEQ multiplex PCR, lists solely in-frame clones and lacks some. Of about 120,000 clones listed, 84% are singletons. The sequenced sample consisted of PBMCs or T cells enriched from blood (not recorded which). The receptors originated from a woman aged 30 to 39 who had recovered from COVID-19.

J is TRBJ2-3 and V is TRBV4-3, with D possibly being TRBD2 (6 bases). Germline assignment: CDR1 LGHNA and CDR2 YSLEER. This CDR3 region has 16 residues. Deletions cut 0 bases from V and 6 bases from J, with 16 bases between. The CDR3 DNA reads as TGCGCCAGCAGCCAAGATCTGGGGACTGCGATGGATACGCAGTATTTT. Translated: CASSQDLGTAMDTQYF.

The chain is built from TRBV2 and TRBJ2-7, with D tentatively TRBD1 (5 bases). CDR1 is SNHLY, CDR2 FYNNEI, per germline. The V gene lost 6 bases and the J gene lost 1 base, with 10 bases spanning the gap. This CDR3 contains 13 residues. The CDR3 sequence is CASSHDRSYEQYF. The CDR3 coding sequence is TGTGCCAGCAGCCATGACAGATCCTACGAGCAGTACTTC. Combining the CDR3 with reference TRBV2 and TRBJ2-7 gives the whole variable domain EPEVTQTPSHQVTQMGQEVILRCVPISNHLYFYWYRQILGQKVEFLVSFYNNEISEKSEIFDDQFSVERPDGSNFTLKIRSTKLEDSAMYFCASSHDRSYEQYFGPGTRLTVT.

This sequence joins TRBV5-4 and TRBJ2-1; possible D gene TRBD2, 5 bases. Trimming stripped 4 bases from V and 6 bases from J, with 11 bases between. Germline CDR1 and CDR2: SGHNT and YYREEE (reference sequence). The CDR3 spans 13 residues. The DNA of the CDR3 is TGTGCCAGCAGCCCAGCTAGCTCCAATGAGCAGTTCTTC. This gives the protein CASSPASSNEQFF.

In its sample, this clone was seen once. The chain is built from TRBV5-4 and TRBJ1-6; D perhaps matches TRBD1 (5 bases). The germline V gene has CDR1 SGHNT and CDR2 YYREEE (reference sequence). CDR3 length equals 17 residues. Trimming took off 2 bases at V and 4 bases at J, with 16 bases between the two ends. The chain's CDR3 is CASSFRVGGIYNSPLHF. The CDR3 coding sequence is TGTGCCAGCAGCTTTAGGGTGGGGGGGATTTATAATTCACCCCTCCACTTT.

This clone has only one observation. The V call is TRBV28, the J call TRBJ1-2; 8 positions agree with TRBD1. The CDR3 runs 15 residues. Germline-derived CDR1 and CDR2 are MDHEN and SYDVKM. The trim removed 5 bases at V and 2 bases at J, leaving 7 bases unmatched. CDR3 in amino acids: CASSPQGAKNYGYTF. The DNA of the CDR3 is TGTGCCAGCAGTCCCCAGGGGGCGAAGAACTATGGCTACACCTTC.

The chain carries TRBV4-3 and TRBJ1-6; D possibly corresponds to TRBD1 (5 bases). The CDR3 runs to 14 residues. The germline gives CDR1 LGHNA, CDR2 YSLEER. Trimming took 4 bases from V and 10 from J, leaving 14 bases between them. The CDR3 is CASSLRGGNSPLHF. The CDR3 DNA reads TGCGCCAGCAGCCTTCGGGGGGGGAACTCACCCCTCCACTTT.